The clone carrying this T cell receptor beta chain occurred a few times. The antigen is unknown. These data belong to a study of shared clonotypes between healthy human individuals. Findings and caveats of the study: Naive subsets, compared against memory subsets, generally had larger estimated richness values.

CD4+ cells yielded CD45RA+ naive and CD45RA-negative memory subsets. The CDR3 spans 15 residues. Trimming took off 1 base at V and 6 bases at J, with 16 bases between the two ends. CDR1 SGHRS and CDR2 YFSETQ come from the germline V gene. Assay used: immunoSEQ multiplex PCR; TCRdb lists only in-frame clones, some missing. The data contain 950,000 to 1,200,000 clones, around 77% of them singletons. The sequenced sample consisted of memory CD4+ T cells from PBMCs. The subset was: CD45RA-negative fraction. The V and J genes are TRBV5-1 and TRBJ1-1; D may be TRBD1 (6 bases). The sequence was collected from a young man in good health. Some clones in this sample may be carry-over from other donors' samples. In DNA form, the CDR3 reads TGCGCCAGCAGCTTGCTATCAGGGGTATTGGCTGAAGCTTTCTTT. Amino acid sequence: CASSLLSGVLAEAFF. The full variable domain, completed using reference TRBV5-1 and TRBJ1-1, is KAGVTQTPRYLIKTRGQQVTLSCSPISGHRSVSWYQQTPGQGLQFLFEYFSETQRNKGNFPGRFSGRQFSNSRSEMNVSTLELGDSALYLCASSLLSGVLAEAFFGQGTRLTVV.